A single TCR beta chain is shown here with its context. The sample belongs to a study of fetal regulatory T cell absence and autoimmunity. Study context: The IPEX patients lacked clinical diabetes but had exocrine pancreas autoimmunity.

Clones were sequenced by immunoSEQ multiplex PCR, and TCRdb holds only the in-frame ones, with some missing. The table has 95,000 or so clones, approximately 75% seen once. Source material: pancreas tissue. The sequence was collected from a male donor with IPEX syndrome.

DNA of the CDR3: TGTGCCAGCGGGTTGGTGGGCGGGAACGAGCAGTACTTC. It codes for CASGLVGGNEQYF. The chain joins TRBV27 to TRBJ2-7, with D maybe TRBD2 (6 bases). This CDR3 contains 13 residues. The V end was cut by 8 bases, the J end by 5 bases, with 16 bases between. Germline V CDR1 and CDR2: MNHEY, SMNVEV (reference sequence).